The sequence of this T cell receptor beta chain was determined in a study of T cells after yellow fever vaccination (dated by TCRdb to the late 2010s). A note on the overall study: The SMART-Seq v4 Ultra Low Input RNA kit was used to prepare libraries from fractions with low cell numbers. To follow T-cell clones before and after primary and booster YFV17D yellow fever vaccination, bulk TCR alpha and beta repertoires were sequenced over time. Two healthy male donors, one aged 18 to 29 and one aged 30 to 39 years, were included in the cohort. Bulk PBMC replicates and cell subsets were isolated from blood drawn at multiple timepoints before and after both primary and secondary immunization. Beyond this particular receptor, the publication reports: Because only a couple of donors were included in the study, the extent to which the findings can be generalized is limited. Most clones expanded after primary vaccination were re-detected after the booster (almost 98% of CD4 and about 88% of CD8), suggesting broad memory maintenance. Computational filtering was required because FACS-sorted repertoires could contain abundant contaminating clonotypes from the bulk population. The secondary T-cell response was found to be weaker but faster than the primary response, with a peak reached on day 5 rather than on day 15. A small fraction of clonotypes showed up in both the CD4 and CD8 compartments, probably as a result of convergent recombination.

The label giving this sample's treatment or condition can be read as: live attenuated yellow fever vaccine strain. At every blood-draw timepoint, two biological replicates of bulk PBMCs were collected. A standard Ficoll-Paque protocol was used to isolate PBMCs from peripheral blood. TriZol was used to extract RNA from bulk PBMCs, from CD4 and CD8 fractions, and from dextramer-positive and dextramer-negative fractions. TCR cDNA was made using 5'RACE template switching, a step that added a universal primer site and unique molecular identifiers. Priming for cDNA synthesis came from both the TCR alpha and TCR beta constant segments. Libraries were amplified in two PCR steps, with sample barcodes and sequencing adapters added in the second step. Sequencing of libraries was done on Illumina HiSeq 2500 (2x100 bp) or NovaSeq (2x150 bp). Per the authors' processing: Demultiplexing of reads and collapsing into UMI consensus sequences were performed with MIGEC, and V(D)J alignment was carried out with MiXCR. Vaccine-responding clonotypes were identified with edgeR using replicate PBMC samples, with FDR below 0.01 and a log2 fold change above 5 up to day 15 being required. Each bulk clonotype was labeled CD4 or CD8 based on which sequenced repertoire, CD4 or CD8, contained the clonotype at higher abundance. TCRdb reprocessed the public reads (quality trimming at Q25 with fastp, clone calling with MiXCR) and kept in-frame beta chains. Every CDR3 protein is listed once, alongside the most common genes and DNA of its rows. TCRdb, rather than the study authors, made the V and J calls. This sample has some 400,000 distinct CDR3 sequences in its table, and under 7.5% of those were observed once. Jointly, the top ten make up around 16% of the sample.

CDR1 and CDR2, looked up from the germline V gene, are ENHRY and SYGVKD. From its cysteine to its phenylalanine, the CDR3 spans 16 amino acids. Only the CDR3 part of the read is kept: 48 bases, read in frame from the first base. Compared with germline, V lacks 7 bases and J lacks 6 bases; bases without a gene match: 11. In this sample, this clonotype turned up many times. No antigen is known for it. No qualities accompany the bases; no much larger clone lies one base away. This receptor was taken from a man under 40 who received the YFV17D yellow fever vaccine. The chain joins TRBV10-3 to TRBJ2-1, with 11 bases aligning to TRBD2. This material consisted of PBMCs, taken 5 days after the yellow fever booster vaccination. The CDR3 is CAINSLVGTSGNEQFF. The DNA sequence follows: TGTGCCATCAATTCACTTGTCGGGACTAGCGGCAATGAGCAGTTCTTC.